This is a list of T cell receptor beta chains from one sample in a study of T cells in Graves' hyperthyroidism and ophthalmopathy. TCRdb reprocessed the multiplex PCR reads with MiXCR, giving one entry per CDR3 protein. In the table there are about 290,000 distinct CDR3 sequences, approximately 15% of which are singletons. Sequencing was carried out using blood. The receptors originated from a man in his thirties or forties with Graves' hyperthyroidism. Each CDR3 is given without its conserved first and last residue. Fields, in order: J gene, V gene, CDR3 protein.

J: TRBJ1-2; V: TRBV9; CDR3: ASSEGVANYGYT
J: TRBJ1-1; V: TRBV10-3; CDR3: AISETNTEAF
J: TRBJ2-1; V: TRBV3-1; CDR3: ASSLDGPAF
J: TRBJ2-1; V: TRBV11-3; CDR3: ASSFFGDSSYNEQF
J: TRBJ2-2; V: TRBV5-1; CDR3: ASSGASGTGELF
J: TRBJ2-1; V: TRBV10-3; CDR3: AIRAGAALNEQF
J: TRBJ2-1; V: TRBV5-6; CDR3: ASSSVHPSGDEQF
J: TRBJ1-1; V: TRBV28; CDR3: ASSFLVFNTEAF
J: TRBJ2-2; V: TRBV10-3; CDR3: AISASGSNTGELF
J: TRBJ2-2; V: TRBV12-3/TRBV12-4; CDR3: ASRESGKKVGELF
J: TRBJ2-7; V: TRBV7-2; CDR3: ASSLNFGTAISYEQY
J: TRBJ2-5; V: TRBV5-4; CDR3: ASSLAFRTSGQETQY
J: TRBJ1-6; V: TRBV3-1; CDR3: ASSHRSAWRNSPLH
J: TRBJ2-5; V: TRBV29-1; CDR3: SVELGEGKETQY
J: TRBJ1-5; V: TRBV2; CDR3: ASIDRRGTSNQPQH
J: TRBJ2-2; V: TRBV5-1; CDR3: ASHPPGARDTGELF
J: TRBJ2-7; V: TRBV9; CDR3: ASSAGLDMEQY
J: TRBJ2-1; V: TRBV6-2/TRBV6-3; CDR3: ASTAGTIYNEQF
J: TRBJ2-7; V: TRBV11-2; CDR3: ASSFAAGGPSIDEQY
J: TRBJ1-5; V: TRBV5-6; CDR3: ASSSGQWQPQH
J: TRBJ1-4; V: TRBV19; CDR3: ASRPRTFTTNEKLF
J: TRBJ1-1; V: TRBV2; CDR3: ASSPRLGTEAF
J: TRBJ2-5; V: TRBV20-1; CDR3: SARDPSGIPRETQY
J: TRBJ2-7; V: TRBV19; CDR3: ASSAGTGDYEQY
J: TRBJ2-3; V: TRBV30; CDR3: AWSVGYDTQY
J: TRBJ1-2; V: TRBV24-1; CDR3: ATSDLLSTAGYT
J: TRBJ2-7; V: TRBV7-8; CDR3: ASSQDFAYEQY
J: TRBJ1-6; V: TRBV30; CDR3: AWSSGTGNSPLH
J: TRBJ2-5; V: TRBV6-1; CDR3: ASSDPRWRETQY
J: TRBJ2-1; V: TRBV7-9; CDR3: ASSSKGSGSGGHSGQF
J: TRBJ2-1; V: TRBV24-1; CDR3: ATSEGTGLTPYNEQF
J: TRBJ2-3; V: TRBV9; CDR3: ASSVGGRAADTQY
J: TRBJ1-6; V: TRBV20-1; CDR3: SAGALSPLH
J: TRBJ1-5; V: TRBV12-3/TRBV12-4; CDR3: ASSAHRGGSRQPQH
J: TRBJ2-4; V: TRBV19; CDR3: ASSIGAPLGLAKNIQY
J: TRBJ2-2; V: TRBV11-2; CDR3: ASSRAGGPNTGELF
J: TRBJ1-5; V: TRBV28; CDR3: ASSLTSRDLDEPQH
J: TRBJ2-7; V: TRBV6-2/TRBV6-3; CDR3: ASGPGQTYEQY
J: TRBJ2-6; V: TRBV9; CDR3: ASSSPTSRIGANVLT
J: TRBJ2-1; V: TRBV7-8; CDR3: ASSLAHRSAYNEQF
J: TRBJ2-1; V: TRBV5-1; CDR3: ASSLTSIGEQF
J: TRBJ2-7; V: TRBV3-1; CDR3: ASSQWDRPYEQY
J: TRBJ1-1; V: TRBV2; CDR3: ASSPYGTGNTEAF
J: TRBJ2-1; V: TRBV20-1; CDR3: SARDPGLVYNEQF
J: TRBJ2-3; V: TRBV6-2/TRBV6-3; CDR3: ASSLGTGVSDTQY